One and the same sample provided the 12 T cell receptor beta chains below, sequenced in a study of CD8+ T cells in alopecia areata. cDNA prepared by RNA extraction and subsequent reverse transcription served as the template for sequencing. Libraries were prepared by immunoSEQ multiplex PCR; TCRdb keeps only in-frame clonotypes and omits some of them. Here the sample spans approximately 200,000 clones, approximately 60% being singletons. Sample treatment: oral pan-JAK inhibitor, 5-10 mg twice daily. The material sequenced was CD4+ T cells sorted from blood, taken at week 4, from a patient treated with tofacitinib. Source of these receptors: a human donor with alopecia areata.

V is TRBV29-1 and J is TRBJ2-5; the match to TRBD2 covers 8 bases. Germline V CDR1 and CDR2: SQVTM, ANQGSEA. The CDR3 runs 14 residues. J lost 5 bases, V lost 2 bases, and 7 bases had no gene match. The chain's CDR3 is CSVERAGAVETQYF. CDR3 sequence (DNA): TGCAGCGTTGAACGAGCGGGGGCGGTTGAGACCCAGTACTTC.

This clone has more than one count but fewer than ten. This chain joins TRBV5-4 and TRBJ1-2, with 8 bases that match TRBD1. This CDR3 region has 16 residues. CDR1 and CDR2 (germline): SGHNT, YYREEE (reference sequence). V shed 3 bases, J shed 4 bases, and the junction held 11 bases outside the gene matches. The CDR3 DNA follows: TGTGCCAGCAGCTGGGAGGGGGACAGGAAATCCTATGGCTACACCTTC. The encoded protein is CASSWEGDRKSYGYTF.

V is TRBV5-1 and J is TRBJ2-5, with TRBD1 identical over 8 bases. This CDR3 has 15 amino acids. Per germline, CDR1 SGHRS and CDR2 YFSETQ. V lost 4 bases to trimming and J lost 4 bases; unmatched junction nucleotides: 9. CDR3 in DNA: TGCGCCAGCAGCGCTGCCTCGGGACAGGCAGAGACCCAGTACTTC. Its protein is CASSAASGQAETQYF.

This chain links TRBV25-1 with TRBJ2-5; no firm D call. Germline loops: CDR1 MGHDK, CDR2 SYGVNS. V was pared by 9 bases and J by 7 bases, with 21 bases between. This CDR3 spans 14 amino acids. The CDR3 spells CASISRGGDGTQYF. The CDR3 DNA follows: TGTGCCAGTATTTCCCGTGGTGGGGATGGGACCCAGTACTTC. Drawing the rest from reference TRBV25-1 and TRBJ2-5, the complete variable domain is EADIYQTPRYLVIGTGKKITLECSQTMGHDKMYWYQQDPGMELHLIHYSYGVNSTEKGDLSSESTVSRIRTEHFPLTLESARPSHTSQYLCASISRGGDGTQYFGPGTRLLVL.

The chain carries TRBV4-1 and TRBJ2-7; no firm D call. The V end was cut by 1 base, the J end by 0 bases, with 13 bases between. The CDR3 consists of 16 residues. CDR1 and CDR2 from the germline V gene are MGHRA and YSYEKL. The CDR3 DNA is TGCGCCAGCAGCCAAGGTCCAGGAAGGAGCTCCTACGAGCAGTACTTC. Translation gives CASSQGPGRSSYEQYF.

This clone was observed a handful of times. V and J are TRBV29-1 and TRBJ2-1; D possibly corresponds to TRBD1 (6 bases). CDR1 is SQVTM and CDR2 is ANQGSEA in the germline V gene. Trimming took off 4 bases at V and 6 bases at J, with 10 bases between the two ends. The CDR3 spans 12 residues. The CDR3 nucleotides are TGCAGCGTTGTGGGGGCAATCAATGAGCAGTTCTTC. Translated: CSVVGAINEQFF.

J is TRBJ2-1 and V is TRBV25-1; TRBD2 might be the D (5 bases). Deletions cut 1 base from V and 15 bases from J, with 13 bases between. Germline assignment: CDR1 MGHDK and CDR2 SYGVNS. The CDR3 contains 12 residues. CDR3: CASSESPGRLFF. The CDR3 region has the DNA TGTGCCAGCAGTGAATCCCCGGGAAGACTGTTCTTC. The full variable domain, with the rest looked up from reference TRBV25-1 and TRBJ2-1, is EADIYQTPRYLVIGTGKKITLECSQTMGHDKMYWYQQDPGMELHLIHYSYGVNSTEKGDLSSESTVSRIRTEHFPLTLESARPSHTSQYLCASSESPGRLFFGPGTRLTVL.

Comment on this clone: Other DNA sequences from this sample encode an identical CDR3 as well. The J gene is TRBJ1-2, the V gene TRBV29-1; D remains ambiguous. Germline V CDR1 and CDR2: SQVTM, ANQGSEA. This CDR3 is 12 amino acids long. Deletions cut 2 bases from V and 2 bases from J, with 6 bases between. The CDR3, as DNA: TGCAGCGTTGAATTAGGGAACTATGGCTACACCTTC. Encoded protein: CSVELGNYGYTF. Together with reference TRBV29-1 and TRBJ1-2, the CDR3 gives the full variable domain: SAVISQKPSRDICQRGTSLTIQCQVDSQVTMMFWYRQQPGQSLTLIATANQGSEATYESGFVIDKFPISRPNLTFSTLTVSNMSPEDSSIYLCSVELGNYGYTFGSGTRLTVV.

This clone has a single count. The V call is TRBV4-1, the J call TRBJ1-2; no clear D. Germline values: CDR1 MGHRA, CDR2 YSYEKL. This CDR3 is 11 amino acids long. The germline V and J ends were trimmed by 0 bases and 7 bases, with 3 bases remaining between them. The CDR3 nucleotides read TGCGCCAGCAGCCAAGAGGCTGGCTACACCTTC. This gives the protein CASSQEAGYTF.

This chain joins TRBV6-5 and TRBJ2-5; D ambiguous. The CDR3 is made up of 12 amino acids. Germline loops: CDR1 MNHEY, CDR2 SVGAGI. The V end lost 6 bases, the J end lost 7 bases, and 12 bases lay between the germline ends. The CDR3 DNA reads as TGTGCCAGCAGCAGGTCACGAGGGACCCAGTACTTC. As protein: CASSRSRGTQYF.

The gene calls are TRBV28 and TRBJ2-3; D tentatively reads TRBD1 or TRBD2 (5 bases each). CDR3 size: 15 residues. Trimming pared 6 bases from V and 8 bases from J, leaving 21 bases between. The germline gives CDR1 MDHEN, CDR2 SYDVKM. As DNA, the CDR3 is TGTGCCAGCAGATCAACAGGATTGGAGGCTGGTACGCAGTATTTT. This translates into CASRSTGLEAGTQYF.

This clone was observed a single time. V is TRBV30 and J is TRBJ1-2; D remains unclear. This CDR3 spans 14 amino acids. Trimming took off 1 base at V and 2 bases at J, with 11 bases between the two ends. Germline loops: CDR1 GTSNPN, CDR2 SVGIG (reference sequence). The CDR3 protein is CAWSGTRSNYGYTF. CDR3 nucleotides: TGTGCCTGGAGTGGAACCAGGTCAAACTATGGCTACACCTTC.